This TCR beta chain was found in a study of T cell repertoires in cytomegalovirus infection. Across the study: The public TCR beta signatures pointed to both CMV infection and matching HLA type.

This clonotype was picked up a small number of times. Its target is unknown. V was shortened by 2 bases and J by 8 bases, with 13 bases between the two germline ends. Germline values: CDR1 SGHTA, CDR2 FQGNSA. This CDR3 spans 14 amino acids. Findings of the study overall: Pooled public TCR beta family frequency picked out CMV carriers with the relevant HLA. It was HLA-C-restricted CMV-specific TCR beta clonotypes that dominated the response ex vivo.

Via MiXCR, TCRdb re-called the reads, giving one row per CDR3 protein. The sample carries roughly 300,000 distinct CDR3 sequences, 8% to 9.5% recorded once. Sequencing was done on a sample of PBMCs. The TCR originated in a human donor in good health (CMV status not recorded). Some clones in this sample may be carry-over from other donors' samples. The chain carries TRBV7-2 and TRBJ2-1; D may be TRBD2 (6 bases). CDR3 loop: CASSLRRESDEQFF. The CDR3 bases are TGTGCCAGCAGCTTAAGACGGGAGTCTGATGAGCAGTTCTTC. The full variable domain, completed using reference TRBV7-2 and TRBJ2-1, is GAGVSQSPSNKVTEKGKDVELRCDPISGHTALYWYRQSLGQGLEFLIYFQGNSAPDKSGLPSDRFSAERTGGSVSTLTIQRTQQEDSAVYLCASSLRRESDEQFFGPGTRLTVL.